This T cell receptor (beta chain) was identified during a study of cytomegalovirus exposure and HLA in healthy donors. PCR involved 60 Vbeta and 13 Jbeta primers. In the original analysis: Unique TCR beta chains totaled some 78 million in a later count, with about 11 million of them shared. Only in-frame clones appear in the TCRdb table, and some are missing; sequencing was by immunoSEQ multiplex PCR. That table supplies the V and J calls and clone size; D and trimming were determined from the DNA. The repertoire consists of some 71,000 clones, with about 76% occurring once and the leading ten covering over 2.5%. Overall study findings and caveats: TCR beta sequences numbering about 17,000 were associated with HLA alleles at 0.05 false discovery rate in a later analysis.

This clone was seen a few times. The antigen is unknown. The sequence came from a man younger than 35 in good health and CMV-seronegative. Sequenced input: PBMCs.

In DNA, the CDR3 is TGTGCCAGCAGCCCCAGTAGGGGATCCTACGAGCAGTACTTC. Its translation is CASSPSRGSYEQYF. The chain employs TRBV11-2 and TRBJ2-5, with D perhaps TRBD1 (5 bases). Judging by the DNA end, TRBJ2-7 fits better; the J call may be wrong. Germline-derived CDR1 and CDR2 are SGHAT and FQNNGV. The CDR3 has 14 amino acids.